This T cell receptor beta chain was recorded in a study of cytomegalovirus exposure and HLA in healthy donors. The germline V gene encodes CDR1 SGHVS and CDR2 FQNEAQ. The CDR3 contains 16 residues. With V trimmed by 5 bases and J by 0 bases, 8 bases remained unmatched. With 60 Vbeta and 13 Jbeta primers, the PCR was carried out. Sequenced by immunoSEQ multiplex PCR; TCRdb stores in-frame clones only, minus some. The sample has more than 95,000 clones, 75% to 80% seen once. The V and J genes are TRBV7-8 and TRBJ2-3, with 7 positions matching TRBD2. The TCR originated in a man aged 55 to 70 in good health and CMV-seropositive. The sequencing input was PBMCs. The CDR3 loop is CASSPHGGVSTDTQYF. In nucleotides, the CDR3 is TGTGCCAGCAGCCCCCATGGGGGGGTCAGCACAGATACGCAGTATTTT.